This note documents a single T cell receptor beta chain sequence. No antigen is known for it. Germline CDR1 MDHEN, CDR2 SYDVKM. This CDR3 has 14 amino acids. V was pared by 6 bases and J by 5 bases, with 14 bases between. The data are from a study of OX40 agonist ivuxolimab in advanced cancers. Broader study findings: Normalized T-cell clonal expansion was also low in a subset of nonresponders.

The protocol was immunoSEQ multiplex PCR, while the TCRdb copy is restricted to in-frame clones and leaves out a portion. The sample consists of 77,000 or so clones, more than 80% of them appearing once. The source was CD4+ or CD8+ T cells sorted from blood, collected in a trial of the OX40 agonist ivuxolimab. The rearrangement links TRBV28 to TRBJ1-5; D is unresolved. This TCR was recovered from an adult with an advanced solid tumor such as melanoma, head and neck, liver or kidney cancer. The CDR3 loop is CASSKMGLDQPQHF. The DNA of the CDR3 is TGTGCCAGCAGCAAAATGGGTTTAGATCAGCCCCAGCATTTT. Looking up the rest from reference TRBV28 and TRBJ1-5 gives the full variable domain: DVKVTQSSRYLVKRTGEKVFLECVQDMDHENMFWYRQDPGLGLRLIYFSYDVKMKEKGDIPEGYSVSREKKERFSLILESASTNQTSMYLCASSKMGLDQPQHFGDGTRLSIL.